This T cell receptor beta chain was sequenced for a study of blood T cells in healthy people across ages. Study-wide points: A greater number of naive CD4+ cells and higher diversity distinguished long-lived donors from aged donors. Unsorted PBMCs ruled out conclusive naive versus antigen-experienced comparison. In these data, TCR beta diversity tracked strongly with naive T cell percentage. There was no known CMV status for donors, so expanded clonotype changes were possibly confounded.

This clonotype was seen repeatedly, ten times or more. Its antigen is unidentified. Germline values: CDR1 SQVTM, CDR2 ANQGSEA. The CDR3 length is 12 residues. Trimming took 7 bases from V and 5 from J, leaving 12 bases between them. Through a sample-barcoded 5' primer and a J-beta primer mix, a second PCR was run for roughly 6 to 12 cycles. TCRdb called the 5' RACE reads again in MiXCR, with one record for every CDR3 protein. The sample includes some 1.1 million distinct CDR3 sequences, more than 30% of them seen just once. Sequencing input: blood. The receptor was isolated from a man aged 18-30 years in good health. The chain carries TRBV29-1 and TRBJ2-4; D remains ambiguous. CDR3 DNA sequence: TGCAGCGCCAGGCAGGACGAAAACATTCAGTACTTC. Translating gives CSARQDENIQYF. Supplemented by reference TRBV29-1 and TRBJ2-4, the full variable domain reads SAVISQKPSRDICQRGTSLTIQCQVDSQVTMMFWYRQQPGQSLTLIATANQGSEATYESGFVIDKFPISRPNLTFSTLTVSNMSPEDSSIYLCSARQDENIQYFGAGTRLSVL.